The next 25 T cell receptor beta chains were all read from a single sample in a study of cytotoxic CD8 clonotypes in ibrutinib-treated CLL. Profiling relied on immunoSEQ multiplex PCR, and the TCRdb table lists in-frame clones only, not all of them. The data hold over 30,000 clones, with 68% observed a single time. The material was PBMCs, obtained at disease progression, from a patient treated with ibrutinib. The receptor source for this set is a human donor with chronic lymphocytic leukemia.

The chain combines TRBV4-3 with TRBJ2-5, with D unclear. Germline V CDR1 and CDR2: LGHNA, YSLEER. V was pared by 1 base and J by 0 bases, with 9 bases between. The CDR3 covers 15 residues. The CDR3 sequence: CASSQVLGYQETQYF. CDR3 DNA: TGCGCCAGCAGCCAAGTGTTGGGATACCAAGAGACCCAGTACTTC.

The chain couples TRBV19 to TRBJ1-1, with D uncertain. Germline lookup yields CDR1 LNHDA and CDR2 SQIVND (reference sequence). Trimming took 9 bases from V and 2 from J, leaving 7 bases between them. There are 11 residues in the CDR3. DNA of the CDR3: TGTGCCAGCTTCTACAACACTGAAGCTTTCTTT. Residues: CASFYNTEAFF.

The V gene is TRBV5-1, the J gene TRBJ2-7; D is perhaps TRBD2 (6 bases). V lost 0 bases, J lost 3 bases, and 13 bases lay in between. CDR3 length equals 15 residues. Germline V CDR1 and CDR2: SGHRS, YFSETQ. CDR3 amino acids: CASSLALEGLYEQYF. As DNA, the CDR3 is TGCGCCAGCAGCTTGGCCTTGGAGGGTCTCTACGAGCAGTACTTC. Full variable domain (outside the CDR3, taken from reference TRBV5-1 and TRBJ2-7): KAGVTQTPRYLIKTRGQQVTLSCSPISGHRSVSWYQQTPGQGLQFLFEYFSETQRNKGNFPGRFSGRQFSNSRSEMNVSTLELGDSALYLCASSLALEGLYEQYFGPGTRLTVT.

This clone came up a few times. The rearrangement joins TRBV19 to TRBJ2-7; 8 nucleotides line up with TRBD1. The CDR3 sequence is 14 residues long. Germline V CDR1 and CDR2: LNHDA, SQIVND (reference sequence). Unmatched junction bases numbered 9, after V lost 6 bases and J lost 5 bases. The chain's CDR3 is CASSEDREFNEQYF. The CDR3 nucleotides read TGTGCCAGTAGCGAGGACAGGGAATTCAACGAGCAGTACTTC.

A few counts support this clone. This chain links TRBV2 with TRBJ1-4, with a weak D call TRBD1 (5 bases). This CDR3 is 14 amino acids long. The germline gives CDR1 SNHLY, CDR2 FYNNEI. V lost 4 bases and J lost 7, with 13 bases in between. The DNA of the CDR3 is TGTGCCAGCAGTGGCAGGGATGTTACTGAAAAACTGTTTTTT. This sequence encodes CASSGRDVTEKLFF.

This sequence joins TRBV19 and TRBJ2-4; D remains ambiguous. V dropped 4 bases and J dropped 0 bases, with 13 bases sitting between them. The germline CDR1 and CDR2 sequences are LNHDA and SQIVND (reference sequence). The CDR3 runs to 16 residues. Here the CDR3 DNA reads TGTGCCAGTAGTACGGACGGAGTCCTAGCCAAAAACATTCAGTACTTC. This translates into CASSTDGVLAKNIQYF.

The V gene is TRBV27, the J gene TRBJ1-2; D is unresolved. The V gene's germline CDR1 is MNHEY and CDR2 SMNVEV (reference sequence). V was pared by 6 bases and J by 3 bases, with 14 bases between. CDR3 length equals 14 residues. The CDR3 DNA follows: TGTGCCAGCAGACCGGGAGACACCTACTATGGCTACACCTTC. It is translated as CASRPGDTYYGYTF.

The sample holds one count of this clone. CDR3 in DNA: TGTGCCAGCTCCAGGACAGGGGGAGCCTACGAGCAGTACTTC. Translation gives CASSRTGGAYEQYF. This sequence joins TRBV27 and TRBJ2-7; 10 nucleotides match TRBD1. CDR3 length: 14 residues. J was trimmed by 2 bases and V by 8 bases; bases with no gene match: 6. CDR1 and CDR2 (germline): MNHEY, SMNVEV (reference sequence).

This clone has a handful of counts. The J gene is TRBJ2-2, the V gene TRBV29-1; TRBD1 might be the D (6 bases). V was clipped by 2 bases and J by 0 bases, with 7 bases between them. CDR3 length: 14 residues. Germline loops: CDR1 SQVTM, CDR2 ANQGSEA. The CDR3 DNA reads as TGCAGCGTTGAATACAGGGCGAACACCGGGGAGCTGTTTTTT. This codes for CSVEYRANTGELFF.

The chain links TRBV5-6 to TRBJ1-5; D not resolved. This CDR3 has 13 amino acids. V dropped 0 bases and J dropped 2 bases, with 3 bases sitting between them. Germline CDR1 SGHDT, CDR2 YYEEEE. The CDR3 nucleotides read TGTGCCAGCAGCTTGGATCGCAATCAGCCCCAGCATTTT. Its protein is CASSLDRNQPQHF. The complete variable domain, with remaining parts taken from reference TRBV5-6 and TRBJ1-5, reads DAGVTQSPTHLIKTRGQQVTLRCSPKSGHDTVSWYQQALGQGPQFIFQYYEEEERQRGNFPDRFSGHQFPNYSSELNVNALLLGDSALYLCASSLDRNQPQHFGDGTRLSIL.

The V call is TRBV13, the J call TRBJ2-5, with 9 positions matching TRBD2. CDR1 is PRHDT, CDR2 FYEKMQ, per germline (reference sequence). This CDR3 has 15 residues. J gave up 3 bases and V 0 bases, and 2 bases lay outside the gene matches. The CDR3 DNA is TGTGCCAGCAGCTTAGGGCCTAGCGGGGAAGAGACCCAGTACTTC. This sequence encodes CASSLGPSGEETQYF.

V is TRBV18 and J is TRBJ1-1; TRBD1 matches at 10 bases. The CDR3 is 16 amino acids. J gave up 1 base and V 3 bases, and 5 bases lay outside the gene matches. The germline CDR1 and CDR2 sequences are KGHSH and LQKENI. CDR3 nucleotides: TGTGCCAGCTCACCGGGACAGGGGTTCGGGAACACTGAAGCTTTCTTT. It is translated as CASSPGQGFGNTEAFF.

The chain links TRBV10-1 to TRBJ2-2, with 7 positions matching TRBD1. Per germline, CDR1 WNHNN and CDR2 SYGVQD (reference sequence). With V trimmed by 3 bases and J by 6 bases, 7 bases remained unmatched. The CDR3 runs to 15 residues. The CDR3 sequence is CASSDGQGVAGELFF. CDR3 coding DNA: TGCGCCAGCAGTGACGGGCAGGGGGTTGCCGGGGAGCTGTTTTTT.

V and J are TRBV10-3 and TRBJ2-6; TRBD1 matches 7 bases. CDR1 is ENHRY and CDR2 is SYGVKD in the germline V gene. J gave up 0 bases and V 2 bases, and 1 base lay outside the gene matches. CDR3 length: 16 amino acids. Written as DNA, the CDR3 is TGTGCCATCAGTGAGGCAGGGGGCTCTGGGGCCAACGTCCTGACTTTC. It encodes CAISEAGGSGANVLTF.

This sequence joins TRBV4-3 and TRBJ2-1; 12 nucleotides line up with TRBD1. Trimming cost V 5 bases and J 5 bases; bases outside gene matches: 4. The CDR3 length is 15 residues. Germline CDR1 LGHNA, CDR2 YSLEER. The CDR3 DNA reads as TGCGCCAGCAGCGTGGGGACAGGGGGCCACAATGAGCAGTTCTTC. It yields the protein CASSVGTGGHNEQFF.

V is TRBV5-1 and J is TRBJ2-5; 9 bases match TRBD2. Germline V CDR1 and CDR2: SGHRS, YFSETQ. With V trimmed by 5 bases and J by 2 bases, 4 bases remained unmatched. The CDR3 contains 14 residues. DNA for the CDR3: TGCGCCAGCAGGACTAGCGGCCCACAAGAGACCCAGTACTTC. It specifies CASRTSGPQETQYF.

J is TRBJ1-1 and V is TRBV27; tentatively, D is TRBD1 (5 bases). CDR1 is MNHEY and CDR2 is SMNVEV in the germline V gene (reference sequence). The length of the CDR3 is 16 residues. Trimming stripped 4 bases from V and 1 base from J, with 16 bases between. Here the CDR3 reads CASSSIQGGGNTEAFF. CDR3 sequence (DNA): TGTGCCAGCAGTTCTATCCAGGGTGGAGGGAACACTGAAGCTTTCTTT.

This chain connects TRBV19 to TRBJ2-1; D remains unclear. The CDR3 loop spans 16 amino acids. Looked up from germline, CDR1 is LNHDA and CDR2 is SQIVND (reference sequence). The germline V and J ends were trimmed by 5 bases and 6 bases, with 20 bases remaining between them. The CDR3 spells CASSLPVNRLSNEQFF. The CDR3 bases are TGTGCCAGTAGTCTCCCCGTTAACCGTTTATCCAATGAGCAGTTCTTC.

The CDR3: CASRKNSGGSYEQYF. The DNA of the CDR3 is TGCGCCAGTCGTAAAAATAGCGGAGGGTCCTACGAGCAGTACTTC. The chain uses TRBV4-3 and TRBJ2-7; possible D gene TRBD2, 6 bases. Germline CDR1 LGHNA, CDR2 YSLEER. The V gene lost 9 bases and the J gene lost 1 base, with 19 bases spanning the gap. The CDR3 totals 15 residues.

This rearrangement joins TRBV5-6 to TRBJ2-7; the D is unclear. V was clipped by 0 bases and J by 2 bases, with 15 bases between them. The CDR3 totals 16 residues. CDR1 and CDR2 (germline): SGHDT, YYEEEE. The CDR3 DNA sequence: TGTGCCAGCAGCTTGGCCGTGTCAGCGAGAACCTACGAGCAGTACTTC. Protein: CASSLAVSARTYEQYF.

V and J are TRBV11-3 and TRBJ1-1; no firm D call. Germline V gene data show CDR1 as SGHNT and CDR2 as YENEEA. V was trimmed by 5 bases and J by 6 bases, leaving 10 bases between them. This CDR3 is 12 amino acids long. In nucleotides, the CDR3 is TGTGCCAGCAGCCATGAGGGATCTGAAGCTTTCTTT. This codes for CASSHEGSEAFF.

DNA of the CDR3: TGCGCCAGCAGACTACAGGGAGGGGCCCCAGATACGCAGTATTTT. As protein: CASRLQGGAPDTQYF. The rearrangement links TRBV5-1 to TRBJ2-3; a weak D match, TRBD2 (7 bases). The CDR3 has 15 residues. The V gene lost 5 bases and the J gene lost 4 bases, with 17 bases spanning the gap. Germline V CDR1 and CDR2: SGHRS, YFSETQ.

The chain couples TRBV27 to TRBJ2-3; D remains ambiguous. V dropped 2 bases and J dropped 2 bases, with 11 bases sitting between them. Germline-derived CDR1 and CDR2 are MNHEY and SMNVEV (reference sequence). The CDR3 sequence is 15 residues long. The CDR3 DNA is TGTGCCAGCAGTTTAGGAGTAGCCGACACAGATACGCAGTATTTT. Encoded protein: CASSLGVADTDTQYF.

The gene calls are TRBV25-1 and TRBJ2-5; 12 bases are shared with TRBD2. The CDR3 loop spans 14 amino acids. The germline CDR1 and CDR2 sequences are MGHDK and SYGVNS. The V gene end was trimmed by 4 bases and the J gene end by 4 bases; junction bases not matched to a gene: 1. The CDR3: CASSATSGRETQYF. CDR3 nucleotides: TGTGCCAGCAGTGCGACTAGCGGGAGAGAGACCCAGTACTTC.

This sequence joins TRBV2 and TRBJ2-7, with 8 bases matching TRBD1. V lost 6 bases, J lost 2 bases, and 6 bases stayed unmatched. Per the germline V gene, CDR1 is SNHLY and CDR2 is FYNNEI. The length of the CDR3 is 14 residues. The CDR3 loop is CASRPGQGAYEQYF. DNA of the CDR3: TGTGCCAGCAGACCAGGACAGGGAGCCTACGAGCAGTACTTC.